The entry below describes one TCR beta chain. Its antigen is not known. A much larger clone differs by one base, so this may be a read error. The source material, RNA transcripts, was used to amplify TCR beta CDR3 regions. A set of HTBI primers served as the primers for a first-round RT-PCR of the TCR CDR3. TCRdb ran MiXCR on the multiplex PCR reads and lists one entry per CDR3 protein. The sample lists 400,000 to 600,000 distinct CDR3 sequences, about 15% occurring once. The data stem from a study of T cells in Graves' hyperthyroidism and ophthalmopathy. The study's findings and limits: Most thyroid clonotypes expanded above 0.001 appeared in blood too.

Disease duration was under 3 months in the ophthalmopathy patients, who also had a Clinical Activity Score of at least 3 and a NOSPECS grade of at least 4. Exclusion criteria comprised uncontrolled infection, other autoimmune disease, pregnancy or lactation. The ends lost 1 base at V and 4 bases at J; junction bases unmatched: 9. The CDR3 has 17 residues. Germline V CDR1 and CDR2: MDHEN, SYDVKM. This TCR was sampled from a woman in her 30s with Graves' ophthalmopathy. Sequenced material: blood. V usage is TRBV28 and J usage is TRBJ2-7; 11 bases agree with TRBD2. CDR3 nucleotide sequence: TGTGCCAGCAGTTTATTCCTACTAGCGGGAGATAGTTACGAGCAGTACTTC. This codes for CASSLFLLAGDSYEQYF. Full variable domain (remainder filled in from reference TRBV28 and TRBJ2-7): DVKVTQSSRYLVKRTGEKVFLECVQDMDHENMFWYRQDPGLGLRLIYFSYDVKMKEKGDIPEGYSVSREKKERFSLILESASTNQTSMYLCASSLFLLAGDSYEQYFGPGTRLTVT.